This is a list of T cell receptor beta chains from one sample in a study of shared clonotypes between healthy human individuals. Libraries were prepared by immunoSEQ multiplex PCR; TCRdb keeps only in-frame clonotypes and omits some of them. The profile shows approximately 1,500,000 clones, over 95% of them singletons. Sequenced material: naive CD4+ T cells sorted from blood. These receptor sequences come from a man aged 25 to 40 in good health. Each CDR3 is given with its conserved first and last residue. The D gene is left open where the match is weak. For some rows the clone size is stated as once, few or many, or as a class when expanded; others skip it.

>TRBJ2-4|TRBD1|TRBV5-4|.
TGTGCCAGCAGCGCGGACAGGGGCGCCAAAAACATTCAGTACTTC
CASSADRGAKNIQYF
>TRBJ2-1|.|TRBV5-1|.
TGCGCCAGCAGCTCGACAATGAGACCCTACAATGAGCAGTTCTTC
CASSSTMRPYNEQFF
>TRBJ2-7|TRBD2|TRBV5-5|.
TGTGCCAGCAGCTTACGGCCCCCGACGGGAGGTGGATACGAGCAGTACTTC
CASSLRPPTGGGYEQYF
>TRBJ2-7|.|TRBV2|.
TGTGCCAGCAGTGGGCCGGCCCTAGCCGTGGAGCAGTACTTC
CASSGPALAVEQYF
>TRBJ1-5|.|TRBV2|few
TGTGCCAGCAGGGCCAGCTTGGGGAATCAGCCCCAGCATTTT
CASRASLGNQPQHF
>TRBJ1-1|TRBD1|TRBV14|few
TGTGCCAGCAGCCAACGGACAGGGATGAACACTGAAGCTTTCTTT
CASSQRTGMNTEAFF
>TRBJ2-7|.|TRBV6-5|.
TGTGCCAGCAGTAACGCGGGACAATTCTACGAGCAGTACTTC
CASSNAGQFYEQYF
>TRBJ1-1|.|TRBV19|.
TGTGCCAGTAGCTTGAGCGGGGCGGGGATGAACACTGAAGCTTTCTTT
CASSLSGAGMNTEAFF
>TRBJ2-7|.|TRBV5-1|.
TGCGCCAGCAGCTCAGAAGGGAGCCACGAGCAGTACTTC
CASSSEGSHEQYF
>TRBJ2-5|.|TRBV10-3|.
TGTGCCATCAGTGAATACAGGTCGGGGGAGACCCAGTACTTC
CAISEYRSGETQYF
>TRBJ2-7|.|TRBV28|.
TGTGCCAGCAGTCAACGGCGGGGAATGCTAACCTACGAGCAGTACTTC
CASSQRRGMLTYEQYF
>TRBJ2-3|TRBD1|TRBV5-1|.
TGCGCCAGCAGCCTGGGGACAGGGTCAAGAGATACGCAGTATTTT
CASSLGTGSRDTQYF
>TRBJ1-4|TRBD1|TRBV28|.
TGTGCCAGCAGTCCACACCAGGGGGCGCGAGATGAAAAACTGTTTTTT
CASSPHQGARDEKLFF
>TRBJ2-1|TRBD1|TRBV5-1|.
TGCGCCAGCAGCTTAGAGGGGGACAGAAACCAGTTCTTC
CASSLEGDRNQFF
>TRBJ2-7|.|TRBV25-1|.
TGTGCCAGCAGTGACCTCTCTGACTCCTACGAGCAGTACTTC
CASSDLSDSYEQYF
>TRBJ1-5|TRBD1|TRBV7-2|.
TGTGCCAGCAGCTTAGGGACAGGGGGGTCCCAGCATTTT
CASSLGTGGSQHF
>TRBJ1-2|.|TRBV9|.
TGTGCCAGCAGCGTAGGCTATGGCTACACCTTC
CASSVGYGYTF
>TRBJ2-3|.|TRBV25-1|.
TGTGCCACCTCCCCCGGCACAGATACGCAGTATTTT
CATSPGTDTQYF
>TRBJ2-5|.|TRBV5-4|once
TGTGCCAGCAGCCCGATTAGTGGAGAGACCCAGTACTTC
CASSPISGETQYF
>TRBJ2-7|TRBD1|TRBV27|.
TGTGCCAGCAGTAACAAACCGGGACAGGGGTCCGAGCAGTACTTC
CASSNKPGQGSEQYF
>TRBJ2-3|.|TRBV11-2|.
TGTGCCAGCAGTACAGCTGGTGGCACAGATACGCAGTATTTT
CASSTAGGTDTQYF
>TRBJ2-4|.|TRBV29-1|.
TGCAGCGTTCGGCAGCGATTGACCAAAAACATTCAGTACTTC
CSVRQRLTKNIQYF
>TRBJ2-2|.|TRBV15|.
TGTGCCACCAGCAGAGGGGGGTCTAGCAGCGCCGGGGAGCTGTTTTTT
CATSRGGSSSAGELFF
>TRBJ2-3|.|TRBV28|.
TGTGCCAGCAAATCAGAGGGGGGCAGGGGAGATACGCAGTATTTT
CASKSEGGRGDTQYF
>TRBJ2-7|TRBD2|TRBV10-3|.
TGTGCCATCAGTGACGACGGGAGGAGTAGCTACGAGCAGTACTTC
CAISDDGRSSYEQYF
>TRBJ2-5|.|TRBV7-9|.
TGTGCCAGCATCCCAAATACGGGGTGGGAAGAGACCCAGTACTTC
CASIPNTGWEETQYF